The 21 T cell receptor beta chains listed next were all sequenced from one sample in a study of blood T cells in healthy people across ages (dated by TCRdb to 2014 to 2015). The protocol used for the library was 5' RACE. The instrument given in TCRdb is Illumina HiSeq 2500. A second PCR of about 7 to 12 cycles was performed with a sample-barcoded 5' primer and a J-beta primer mix. Using fastp trimming at Q25 and MiXCR clonotype assembly, TCRdb reanalyzed the public sequencing data and kept in-frame beta chains. Each record represents a unique CDR3 protein, reported with the most common genes and DNA among its rows. The sample has about 930,000 distinct CDR3 sequences on record, approximately 32% of them singletons. The ten largest clones represent roughly 10% of the sample. These data also formed part of another study, on T cells of mothers and their children.

Material: blood. The receptors were gathered from a woman in her forties in good health.

This clonotype was recorded at least ten times. The chain has TRBV4-2 and TRBJ2-4; the D is unclear. V was cut by 1 base and J by 0 bases, with 10 bases left in between. The CDR3 runs to 16 residues. Germline V CDR1 and CDR2: LGHNA, YNFKEQ. The CDR3 bases are TGTGCCAGCAGCCAAGGGGCCGAATTAGCCAAAAACATTCAGTACTTC. Amino acid sequence: CASSQGAELAKNIQYF.

This clonotype was recorded many times. The genes are TRBV29-1 and TRBJ2-1; D not resolved. Germline V gene data show CDR1 as SQVTM and CDR2 as ANQGSEA. This CDR3 is built from 15 residues. The ends were cut back, 1 base at V and 8 bases at J, with 18 bases in the middle. The CDR3 nucleotides are TGCAGCGTTGAAGTATCGGGCTCAACGTCGGATGAGCAGTTCTTC. Its translation: CSVEVSGSTSDEQFF.

This chain connects TRBV7-2 to TRBJ2-7; weak D call: TRBD1 (6 bases). The CDR3 is made up of 15 amino acids. The germline V gene encodes CDR1 SGHTA and CDR2 FQGNSA. V lost 5 bases and J lost 3, with 17 bases in between. Here the CDR3 reads CASSAKTGTNYEQYF. CDR3 nucleotide sequence: TGTGCCAGCAGCGCTAAAACCGGGACAAACTACGAGCAGTACTTC.

This clonotype was seen more than once but under ten times. V gene TRBV2 combines with J gene TRBJ2-2; 14 bases fit TRBD2. Per germline, CDR1 SNHLY and CDR2 FYNNEI. The CDR3 contains 16 residues. The ends lost 9 bases at V and 1 base at J; junction bases unmatched: 4. CDR3 amino acids: CARSGTSGGNTGELFF. The CDR3, as DNA: TGTGCCAGATCCGGGACTAGCGGGGGGAACACCGGGGAGCTGTTTTTT.

V is TRBV20-1 and J is TRBJ1-1; D possibly corresponds to TRBD1 (6 bases). CDR3 length: 12 residues. CDR1 is DFQATT, CDR2 SNEGSKA, per germline (reference sequence). The V end lost 2 bases, the J end lost 5 bases, and 9 bases lay between the germline ends. CDR3 loop: CSARQGRTEAFF. Written as DNA, the CDR3 is TGCAGTGCTAGACAGGGGAGGACTGAAGCTTTCTTT.

This clonotype was detected only a few times. One base away lies a much larger clone, so this may be a sequencing read error. The rearrangement uses TRBV20-1 and TRBJ1-3; TRBD1 might be the D (6 bases). The V end was cut by 5 bases, the J end by 5 bases, with 13 bases between. This CDR3 has 13 amino acids. CDR1 DFQATT and CDR2 SNEGSKA come from the germline V gene (reference sequence). This chain's CDR3 is CSAEQGSRNTIYF. DNA for the CDR3: TGCAGTGCTGAACAGGGATCTAGAAACACCATATATTTT.

This clonotype has just a few counts. A much larger clonotype is one base distant, so this may be a read error. The chain uses TRBV7-2 and TRBJ2-5, with D perhaps TRBD1 or TRBD2 (5 bases each). The CDR3 is 13 amino acids. Germline V CDR1 and CDR2: SGHTA, FQGNSA. Trimming took 4 bases from V and 2 from J, leaving 8 bases between them. This chain's CDR3 is CASSWGPQETQYF. The CDR3 region has the DNA TGTGCCAGCAGCTGGGGACCTCAAGAGACCCAGTACTTC.

The chain employs TRBV5-5 and TRBJ1-2; D perhaps matches TRBD1 (6 bases). Trimming shortened V by 6 bases and J by 4 bases, and 19 bases separated the two germline ends. Germline V CDR1 and CDR2: SGHKS, YYEKEE (reference sequence). The CDR3 is 15 residues long. The CDR3 protein is CASKLAGVEGYGYTF. The CDR3, as DNA: TGTGCCAGCAAACTGGCAGGGGTGGAGGGCTATGGCTACACCTTC.

The V and J genes are TRBV14 and TRBJ1-1, with TRBD1 matching over 8 bases. Germline values: CDR1 SGHDN, CDR2 FVKESK. The CDR3 is 17 residues long. V was pared by 0 bases and J by 0 bases, with 6 bases of the junction left unmatched. The DNA for the CDR3 is TGTGCCAGCAGCCAAGATTGGACAGGGAGTATGAACACTGAAGCTTTCTTT. This translates into CASSQDWTGSMNTEAFF.

This clonotype has only a few counts. The chain joins TRBV2 to TRBJ2-3; D might be TRBD2 (8 bases). Germline lookup yields CDR1 SNHLY and CDR2 FYNNEI. The ends were cut back, 11 bases at V and 2 bases at J, with 17 bases in the middle. The CDR3 runs 14 residues. CDR3 loop: CAGERGTATDTQYF. The CDR3 DNA is TGTGCCGGGGAGCGGGGGACAGCCACAGATACGCAGTATTTT. The whole variable domain, filled in from reference TRBV2 and TRBJ2-3, reads EPEVTQTPSHQVTQMGQEVILRCVPISNHLYFYWYRQILGQKVEFLVSFYNNEISEKSEIFDDQFSVERPDGSNFTLKIRSTKLEDSAMYFCAGERGTATDTQYFGPGTRLTVL.

A few counts support this clonotype. V and J are TRBV7-6 and TRBJ1-5, with 7 nucleotides matching TRBD1. This CDR3 region has 14 residues. Germline trimming cut 8 bases from V and 5 bases from J; bases unmatched to any gene: 9. The germline V gene encodes CDR1 SGHVS and CDR2 FNYEAQ. The CDR3 nucleotides read TGTGCCAGCGGGGACAGTATTAGGTATCAGCCCCAGCATTTT. Translating it yields CASGDSIRYQPQHF.

This clonotype showed up just a few times. The chain employs TRBV7-3 and TRBJ2-1; D gene unclear. In germline, CDR1 is SGHTA, CDR2 FQGTGA. V was shortened by 0 bases and J by 6 bases, with 15 bases between the two germline ends. The CDR3 extends over 16 amino acids. The CDR3 spells CASSLTWDGIVNEQFF. Written as DNA, the CDR3 is TGTGCCAGCAGCTTAACGTGGGATGGTATAGTCAATGAGCAGTTCTTC. The full variable domain, in which reference TRBV7-3 and TRBJ2-1 provide the parts outside the CDR3, is GAGVSQTPSNKVTEKGKYVELRCDPISGHTALYWYRQSLGQGPEFLIYFQGTGAADDSGLPNDRFFAVRPEGSVSTLKIQRTERGDSAVYLCASSLTWDGIVNEQFFGPGTRLTVL.

The chain joins TRBV2 to TRBJ1-1; D is uncertain. CDR3 length: 11 residues. Germline V gives CDR1 SNHLY, CDR2 FYNNEI. Trimming removed 9 bases at V and 8 bases at J, with 13 bases between. For the CDR3, the DNA is TGTGCCAGTGGGCTATGGGAAGAAGCTTTCTTT. Its translation is CASGLWEEAFF.

A note on this clonotype: At one boundary the junction diverges from the germline segment, which might be a read error. V and J are TRBV15 and TRBJ1-2; a weak D match, TRBD1 (6 bases). Germline CDR1 and CDR2: LNHNV and YYDKDF (reference sequence). The CDR3 spans 13 residues. Written as DNA, the CDR3 is TGTGCCACCAGCAGCTCCACAGGGTATGGCCACACCTTC. Translating it yields CATSSSTGYGHTF. The variable domain in full, completed from reference TRBV15 and TRBJ1-2, reads DAMVIQNPRYQVTQFGKPVTLSCSQTLNHNVMYWYQQKSSQAPKLLFHYYDKDFNNEADTPDNFQSRRPNTSFCFLDIRSPGLGDTAMYLCATSSSTGYGHTFGSGTRLTVV.

The table lists this clonotype with many counts. The rearrangement joins TRBV5-1 to TRBJ2-6, with TRBD1 identical over 7 bases. Trimming removed 4 bases from V and 4 bases from J; junction bases left unmatched: 8. This CDR3 contains 16 residues. Germline V gene lookup returns CDR1 SGHRS and CDR2 YFSETQ. CDR3 in DNA: TGCGCCAGCAGCGACAGGGCCAGGAGAGGGGCCAACGTCCTGACTTTC. Its translation: CASSDRARRGANVLTF.

This clonotype turned up a few times. The gene calls are TRBV20-1 and TRBJ1-2; D gene uncertain. Trimming shortened V by 1 base and J by 2 bases, and 5 bases separated the two germline ends. The CDR3 covers 12 residues. Germline values: CDR1 DFQATT, CDR2 SNEGSKA (reference sequence). In DNA, the CDR3 is TGCAGTGCTAGAGGTTTGAACTATGGCTACACCTTC. It is translated as CSARGLNYGYTF.

This clonotype was counted a few times. The chain is built from TRBV12-3 or TRBV12-4 and TRBJ2-5; maybe TRBD1 (5 bases). Trimming left V 6 bases short and J 6 bases short, with 14 bases between. The CDR3 runs to 13 residues. CDR3 residues: CASSTQGFQTQYF. The CDR3 DNA is TGTGCCAGCAGCACCCAGGGTTTTCAGACCCAGTACTTC.

J is TRBJ1-5 and V is TRBV4-1, with D hard to call. Trimming removed 2 bases from V and 3 bases from J, with 8 bases in between. CDR1 is MGHRA and CDR2 is YSYEKL in the germline V gene. The CDR3 consists of 14 residues. The CDR3 reads CASSQHGYNQPQHF. CDR3 DNA: TGCGCCAGCAGCCAACACGGGTACAATCAGCCCCAGCATTTT.

J is TRBJ1-5 and V is TRBV29-1; no reliable D call. Per germline, CDR1 SQVTM and CDR2 ANQGSEA. Trimming shortened V by 6 bases and J by 5 bases, and 23 bases separated the two germline ends. This CDR3 is built from 16 residues. The CDR3 loop reads CSVVLGSATTYQPQHF. CDR3 DNA: TGCAGCGTCGTATTAGGAAGTGCGACTACTTATCAGCCCCAGCATTTT.

This clonotype showed up many times. The chain is built from TRBV4-3 and TRBJ2-6, with TRBD1 as a possible D gene (6 bases). V lost 1 base to trimming and J lost 0 bases, with 13 bases between them. CDR1 and CDR2 from the germline V gene are LGHNA and YSLEER. The CDR3 length is 18 residues. In DNA form, the CDR3 reads TGCGCCAGCAGCCAAGGATCGGGACACCACTCTGGGGCCAACGTCCTGACTTTC. Translating it yields CASSQGSGHHSGANVLTF.

This chain joins TRBV3-1 and TRBJ2-1; D may be TRBD1 (7 bases). Germline values: CDR1 LGHDT, CDR2 YNNKEL (reference sequence). V was clipped by 4 bases and J by 6 bases, with 16 bases between them. CDR3 length: 15 residues. This CDR3 reads CASSPTWQGGNEQFF. In nucleotides, the CDR3 is TGTGCCAGCAGCCCTACTTGGCAGGGGGGCAATGAGCAGTTCTTC.